This note documents a single TCR beta chain sequence. Its antigen is unknown. The table came from immunoSEQ multiplex PCR; TCRdb's copy has only in-frame clones and leaves some out. The data hold approximately 39,000 clones, with more than 70% observed a single time. The CDR3 has 17 residues. V lost 3 bases and J lost 3; bases outside the gene matches: 9. CDR1 SNHLY and CDR2 FYNNEI come from the germline V gene. The data belong to a study of OX40 agonist ivuxolimab in advanced cancers. The study's findings and limits: Clonal expansion from baseline to week 6 occurred in both CD4+ and CD8+ T cells. Relative to CD4+, CD8+ T cells held more expanded clones on average. In the 0.1-3.0 mg/kg groups, partial responders showed among the lowest expansion.

The source material was CD4+ or CD8+ T cells sorted from blood, sampled in a trial of the OX40 agonist ivuxolimab. The clonotype was recovered from an adult with an advanced solid tumor such as melanoma, head and neck, liver or kidney cancer. The chain joins TRBV2 to TRBJ1-5; TRBD1 aligns across 9 bases. The CDR3 region is CASSDGEGTGPNQPQHF. The CDR3 region has the DNA TGTGCCAGCAGTGACGGTGAAGGGACAGGGCCCAATCAGCCCCAGCATTTT.